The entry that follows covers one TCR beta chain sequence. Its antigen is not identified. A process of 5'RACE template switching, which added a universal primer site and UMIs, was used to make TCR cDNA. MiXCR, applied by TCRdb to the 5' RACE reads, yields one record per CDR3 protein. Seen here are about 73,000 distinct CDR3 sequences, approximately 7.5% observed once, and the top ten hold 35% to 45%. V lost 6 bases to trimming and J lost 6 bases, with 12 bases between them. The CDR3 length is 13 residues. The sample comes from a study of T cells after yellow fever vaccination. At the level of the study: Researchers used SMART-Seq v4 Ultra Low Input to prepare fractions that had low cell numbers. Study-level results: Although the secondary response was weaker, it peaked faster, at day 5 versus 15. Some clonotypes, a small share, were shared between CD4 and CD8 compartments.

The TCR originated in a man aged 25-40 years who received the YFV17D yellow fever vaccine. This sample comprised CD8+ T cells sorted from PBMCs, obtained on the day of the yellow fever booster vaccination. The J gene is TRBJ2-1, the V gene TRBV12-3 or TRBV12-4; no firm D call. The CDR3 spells CASSLDLSNEQFF. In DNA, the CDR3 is TGTGCCAGCAGCCTTGACTTATCCAATGAGCAGTTCTTC.